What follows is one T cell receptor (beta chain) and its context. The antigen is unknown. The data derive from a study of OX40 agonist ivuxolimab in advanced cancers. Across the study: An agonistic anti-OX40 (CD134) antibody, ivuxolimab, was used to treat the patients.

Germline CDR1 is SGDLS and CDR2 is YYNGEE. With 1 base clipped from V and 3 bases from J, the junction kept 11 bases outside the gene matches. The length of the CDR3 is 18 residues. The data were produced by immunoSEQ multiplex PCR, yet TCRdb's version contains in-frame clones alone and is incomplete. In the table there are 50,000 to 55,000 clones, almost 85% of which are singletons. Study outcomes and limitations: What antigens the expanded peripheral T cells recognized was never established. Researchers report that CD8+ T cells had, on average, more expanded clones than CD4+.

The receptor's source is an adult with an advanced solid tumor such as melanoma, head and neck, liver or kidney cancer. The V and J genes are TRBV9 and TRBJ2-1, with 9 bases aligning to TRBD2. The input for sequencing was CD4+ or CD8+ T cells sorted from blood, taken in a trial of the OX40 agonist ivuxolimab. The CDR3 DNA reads TGTGCCAGCAGCGTAAGGGGCGGCCTAGCGGGACACTACAATGAGCAGTTCTTC. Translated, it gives CASSVRGGLAGHYNEQFF.